These 7 T cell receptor beta chains were all obtained from the same sample, sequenced in a study of blood T cells in healthy people across ages. PCR was performed a second time for 7 to 11 cycles using a sample-barcoded 5' primer and a J-beta primer mix. TCRdb called the 5' RACE reads again in MiXCR, with one record for every CDR3 protein. Among about 1.4 million distinct CDR3 sequences listed, almost 60% were seen once. The material sequenced was blood. The receptor set was obtained from a man between 18 and 35 years old in good health.

V is TRBV4-3 and J is TRBJ2-1, with unresolved D. The CDR3 runs to 15 residues. In germline, CDR1 is LGHNA, CDR2 YSLEER. The ends were cut back, 4 bases at V and 2 bases at J, with 12 bases in the middle. CDR3 sequence (DNA): TGCGCCAGCAGCCCCGGATTCGCCCCCTACAATGAGCAGTTCTTC. This translates into CASSPGFAPYNEQFF.

The genes are TRBV20-1 and TRBJ2-5; unclear D gene. The assigned J gene may be wrong: the sequence end matches TRBJ2-7 better. The germline V gene encodes CDR1 DFQATT and CDR2 SNEGSKA (reference sequence). The CDR3 spans 12 residues. The CDR3 coding sequence is TGCAGTGCTACCGCACTGGGCTACGAGCAGTACTTC. This translates into CSATALGYEQYF.

This chain uses TRBV5-1 with TRBJ2-1, with D unclear. Germline V gene data show CDR1 as SGHRS and CDR2 as YFSETQ. The CDR3 loop spans 13 amino acids. Trimming pared 0 bases from V and 7 bases from J, leaving 8 bases between. The chain's CDR3 is CASSLATPNEQFF. The DNA of the CDR3 is TGCGCCAGCAGCTTGGCCACTCCTAATGAGCAGTTCTTC.

V usage is TRBV7-6 and J usage is TRBJ2-3; D may be TRBD1 or TRBD2 (7 bases each). CDR1 is SGHVS, CDR2 FNYEAQ, per germline. V lost 5 bases and J lost 7, with 28 bases in between. CDR3 length: 18 amino acids. The CDR3 reads CASSLPGGAGGSGHTQYF. The CDR3 bases are TGTGCCAGCAGCCTACCAGGGGGGGCCGGAGGTAGCGGACATACGCAGTATTTT.

In this sample, this clonotype turned up a few times. This chain connects TRBV6-5 to TRBJ2-5; D gene ambiguous. The J call may be incorrect, as the DNA end agrees better with TRBJ2-7. Germline V gives CDR1 MNHEY, CDR2 SVGAGI. The length of the CDR3 is 14 residues. The chain's CDR3 is CASAKGRLAYEQYF. DNA of the CDR3: TGTGCCAGCGCGAAAGGACGTCTGGCCTACGAGCAGTACTTC.

The V and J genes are TRBV4-1 and TRBJ1-4, with a weak D call TRBD1 (5 bases). Germline V gene sequence: CDR1 MGHRA, CDR2 YSYEKL. V lost 0 bases to trimming and J lost 0 bases, with 8 bases between them. This CDR3 region has 16 residues. The DNA for the CDR3 is TGCGCCAGCAGCCAAGATGGGGGGGCAACTAATGAAAAACTGTTTTTT. This gives the protein CASSQDGGATNEKLFF.

This clonotype was counted between two and nine times. The CDR3 DNA reads TGTGCCAGCAGTGAAAATTTGGACAGTAATTCACCCCTCCACTTT. It yields the protein CASSENLDSNSPLHF. This chain uses TRBV25-1 with TRBJ1-6; possible D gene TRBD1, 6 bases. The CDR3 loop spans 15 amino acids. With 2 bases removed from V and 6 bases from J, the gap between germline ends came to 11 bases. Germline V gives CDR1 MGHDK, CDR2 SYGVNS.